Below, one T cell receptor beta chain is given with its context. Its antigen is as yet unknown. Per the original methods: ImmunoSEQ gave junction-only sequences without quality scores, so filtering differed. TCRdb's copy holds only in-frame clones and misses some; the assay was immunoSEQ multiplex PCR. V, J and clone size are taken as reported in that table, and D and trimming were inferred from the DNA itself. The profile shows roughly 2 million clones, 85% to 95% of them singletons. V dropped 4 bases and J dropped 5; count of bases not matched to a gene: 6. This CDR3 has 15 amino acids. The germline CDR1 and CDR2 sequences are SGHRS and YFSETQ. These data belong to a study of shared clonotypes between healthy human individuals. Study-wide background: The study used three CD4 naive, three CD4 memory, two CD8 naive and one CD8 memory plate per donor. The study, taken as a whole, reports: Among the subsets, naive ones generally showed larger estimated richness than memory ones. When naive CD4 clonotypes were compared across several donors, approximately 5% were shared.

This chain links TRBV5-1 with TRBJ2-4; 10 bases agree with TRBD1. Sequenced sample: naive CD4+ T cells sorted from blood. Noted subset: CD45RA+ positively selected. The sequence was collected from a man aged 18 to 30 in good health. This CDR3 is CASSISGTGENIQYF. DNA of the CDR3: TGCGCCAGCAGCATCTCTGGGACAGGGGAAAACATTCAGTACTTC.